One and the same sample provided the 24 T cell receptor beta chains below, sequenced in a study of blood T cell repertoires in COVID-19. The method was immunoSEQ multiplex PCR; TCRdb's version includes in-frame clones alone and lacks a portion of them. The sample lists roughly 460,000 clones, 80% to 90% seen once, with roughly 0.87% in the top ten. The sequenced sample consisted of peripheral blood. The source is a man aged 18 to 35 with COVID-19, enrolled during active disease.

The chain uses TRBV10-1 and TRBJ2-1; 8 bases are a match to TRBD1. The CDR3 is made up of 17 amino acids. Trimming took 7 bases from V and 4 from J; bases not matched to a gene: 15. Germline V gives CDR1 WNHNN, CDR2 SYGVQD (reference sequence). CDR3 DNA sequence: TGCGCCAGCAAGCACTCGGGACAGGCTGGGGGTTACAATGAGCAGTTCTTC. This translates into CASKHSGQAGGYNEQFF.

The chain has TRBV2 and TRBJ1-6; D unclear. Deletions cut 8 bases from V and 5 bases from J, with 7 bases between. The CDR3 loop spans 12 amino acids. From germline, CDR1 is SNHLY and CDR2 FYNNEI. The chain's CDR3 is CASCANNSPLHF. DNA for the CDR3: TGTGCCAGCTGTGCCAATAATTCACCCCTCCACTTT.

The chain couples TRBV6-5 to TRBJ2-5; 8 bases are shared with TRBD2. Losses at the gene ends were 2 bases for V and 3 bases for J; bases not matched to a gene: 8. Germline CDR1 is MNHEY and CDR2 is SVGAGI. This CDR3 is 16 amino acids long. The DNA of the CDR3 is TGTGCCAGCAGTTACCTCGTTGGCGGGAGGAAAGAGACCCAGTACTTC. Its translation is CASSYLVGGRKETQYF.

This clone was seen only once. CDR3 nucleotides: TGTGCCAGCAGCTTAAGCACTCTGTATGAGCAGTTCTTC. Its protein is CASSLSTLYEQFF. The V gene is TRBV7-3, the J gene TRBJ2-1; D unresolved. Trimming removed 1 base from V and 8 bases from J, with 9 bases in between. Germline V gene data show CDR1 as SGHTA and CDR2 as FQGTGA. The CDR3 sequence is 13 residues long.

V gene TRBV5-1 combines with J gene TRBJ1-4; TRBD1 matches 9 bases. Germline CDR1 SGHRS, CDR2 YFSETQ. The trim removed 1 base at V and 7 bases at J, leaving 2 bases unmatched. This CDR3 has 14 residues. CDR3 protein: CASSLTGGFEKLFF. The DNA for the CDR3 is TGCGCCAGCAGCTTGACAGGGGGCTTTGAAAAACTGTTTTTT.

The chain recombines TRBV3-1 (or the pseudogene TRBV3-2) with TRBJ2-7, with 10 nucleotides matching TRBD2. The germline V gene encodes CDR1 LGHDT and CDR2 YNNKEL (reference sequence). J gave up 6 bases and V 4 bases, and 3 bases lay outside the gene matches. The CDR3 runs 13 residues. The CDR3 DNA sequence: TGTGCCAGCAGCCCCTCTAGCGGGGGCGAGCAGTACTTC. It translates to CASSPSSGGEQYF.

The rearrangement links TRBV5-1 to TRBJ1-6, with a weak D call TRBD1 (5 bases). CDR3 length: 17 amino acids. Germline values: CDR1 SGHRS, CDR2 YFSETQ. V dropped 4 bases and J dropped 5 bases, with 19 bases sitting between them. The CDR3 here is CASSPRRAGEDNSPLHF. The CDR3 bases are TGCGCCAGCAGCCCGCGCCGGGCGGGGGAGGATAATTCACCCCTCCACTTT.

In this sample, this clone turned up once. The genes are TRBV19 and TRBJ2-3; 12 bases match TRBD2. The length of the CDR3 is 16 residues. V was clipped by 5 bases and J by 6 bases; unmatched bases: 9. Looked up from germline, CDR1 is LNHDA and CDR2 is SQIVND (reference sequence). The CDR3 DNA follows: TGTGCCAGTAGTCCCTGGACTAGCGGGGTGATGGATACGCAGTATTTT. Amino acid sequence: CASSPWTSGVMDTQYF.

This chain uses TRBV6-6 with TRBJ1-5; D gene uncertain. Germline values: CDR1 MNHNY, CDR2 SVGAGI (reference sequence). CDR3 length equals 16 residues. V lost 0 bases and J lost 2, with 11 bases in between. CDR3 protein: CASSYSATRGNQPQHF. The CDR3 DNA reads TGTGCCAGCAGTTACTCCGCGACAAGAGGCAATCAGCCCCAGCATTTT.

This chain links TRBV5-6 with TRBJ1-2, with 7 nucleotides matching TRBD1. Per germline, CDR1 SGHDT and CDR2 YYEEEE. The junction had 7 bases not matched to a gene; V was cut back by 3 bases and J by 5 bases. The CDR3 extends over 14 amino acids. For the CDR3, the DNA is TGTGCCAGCAGCTCGACCGACAGGGTGTATGGCTACACCTTC. Translation gives CASSSTDRVYGYTF.

The chain is built from TRBV6-5 and TRBJ1-3; D call uncertain. The length of the CDR3 is 13 residues. CDR1 and CDR2 from the germline V gene are MNHEY and SVGAGI. V was trimmed by 7 bases and J by 4 bases, leaving 11 bases between them. CDR3 nucleotide sequence: TGTGCCAGCATTTCTACCCTCGGAAACACCATATATTTT. This translates into CASISTLGNTIYF.

The V call is TRBV5-1, the J call TRBJ2-7; D is uncertain. V lost 0 bases to trimming and J lost 3 bases, with 10 bases between them. This CDR3 contains 14 residues. Germline-derived CDR1 and CDR2 are SGHRS and YFSETQ. CDR3 nucleotides: TGCGCCAGCAGCTTGGCCAGCAGGAACTACGAGCAGTACTTC. Translation gives CASSLASRNYEQYF. The whole variable domain, filled in from reference TRBV5-1 and TRBJ2-7, reads KAGVTQTPRYLIKTRGQQVTLSCSPISGHRSVSWYQQTPGQGLQFLFEYFSETQRNKGNFPGRFSGRQFSNSRSEMNVSTLELGDSALYLCASSLASRNYEQYFGPGTRLTVT.

This sequence joins TRBV6-5 and TRBJ2-5; TRBD2 matches 7 bases. J gave up 3 bases and V 6 bases, and 4 bases lay outside the gene matches. From germline, CDR1 is MNHEY and CDR2 SVGAGI. The CDR3 runs to 13 residues. CDR3 in amino acids: CASSYLAEETQYF. For the CDR3, the DNA is TGTGCCAGCAGCTATCTAGCGGAAGAGACCCAGTACTTC.

This clone was counted a few times. This chain joins TRBV7-9 and TRBJ1-3, with a possible D match to TRBD1 (6 bases). The CDR3 sequence is 13 residues long. Germline lookup yields CDR1 SEHNR and CDR2 FQNEAQ (reference sequence). Trimming took 5 bases from V and 4 from J, leaving 9 bases between them. CDR3: CASSEGQGNTIYF. DNA of the CDR3: TGTGCCAGCAGCGAAGGACAGGGAAACACCATATATTTT.

This clone was counted a single time. The chain couples TRBV11-2 to TRBJ2-5; D perhaps matches TRBD2 (7 bases). CDR1 and CDR2 (germline): SGHAT, FQNNGV. The CDR3 is 15 residues long. V was clipped by 2 bases and J by 4 bases, with 14 bases between them. CDR3 in DNA: TGTGCCAGCAGCTTAATCAGGGGAGGGCTAGAGACCCAGTACTTC. It codes for CASSLIRGGLETQYF.

This clone was detected only once. The V call is TRBV7-6, the J call TRBJ1-1; 9 nucleotides line up with TRBD1. Trimming at V came to 4 bases and at J to 4 bases, leaving 10 bases not matched to a gene. CDR1 is SGHVS, CDR2 FNYEAQ, per germline. This CDR3 has 16 amino acids. This CDR3 reads CASSSQIGQGFTEAFF. In DNA, the CDR3 is TGTGCCAGCAGCTCCCAAATAGGACAGGGGTTCACTGAAGCTTTCTTT. Together with reference TRBV7-6 and TRBJ1-1, the CDR3 gives the full variable domain: GAGVSQSPRYKVTKRGQDVALRCDPISGHVSLYWYRQALGQGPEFLTYFNYEAQQDKSGLPNDRFSAERPEGSISTLTIQRTEQRDSAMYRCASSSQIGQGFTEAFFGQGTRLTVV.

The V and J genes are TRBV19 and TRBJ2-7; the D gene is possibly TRBD2 (5 bases). Deletions cut 3 bases from V and 5 bases from J, with 14 bases between. Germline values: CDR1 LNHDA, CDR2 SQIVND (reference sequence). The CDR3 has 14 amino acids. CDR3 protein: CASSIREGSDEQYF. DNA for the CDR3: TGTGCCAGTAGTATCCGTGAGGGAAGTGACGAGCAGTACTTC.

The chain is built from TRBV13 and TRBJ2-3, with 7 bases fitting TRBD1. The CDR3 is 17 amino acids. Germline CDR1 PRHDT, CDR2 FYEKMQ (reference sequence). The J segment lost 2 bases and the V segment lost 2 bases, leaving 10 bases of the junction unmatched. This CDR3 reads CASSLRGTGQITDTQYF. The CDR3 DNA reads TGTGCCAGCAGCTTAAGGGGGACGGGACAGATCACAGATACGCAGTATTTT.

This chain's CDR3 is CASSRTSGASYEQYF. The CDR3 DNA is TGTGCCAGCAGCCGCACTAGCGGGGCCTCCTACGAGCAGTACTTC. The chain has TRBV5-4 and TRBJ2-7; the match to TRBD2 covers 10 bases. Trimming removed 4 bases from V and 0 bases from J; junction bases left unmatched: 4. This CDR3 is 15 amino acids long. From germline, CDR1 is SGHNT and CDR2 YYREEE (reference sequence).

The chain is built from TRBV5-4 and TRBJ2-2; the match to TRBD1 covers 9 bases. Germline CDR1 reads SGHNT; CDR2 reads YYREEE (reference sequence). The CDR3 spans 17 residues. J lost 2 bases, V lost 3 bases, and 8 bases had no gene match. CDR3 residues: CASSSPSGQGNTGELFF. The CDR3 nucleotides are TGTGCCAGCAGCTCTCCCTCGGGACAGGGAAACACCGGGGAGCTGTTTTTT.

The rearrangement uses TRBV5-1 and TRBJ1-2; D unclear. The CDR3 sequence is 12 residues long. V shed 0 bases and J shed 6 bases, with 6 bases lying between them. Germline V gene lookup returns CDR1 SGHRS and CDR2 YFSETQ. CDR3 in DNA: TGCGCCAGCAGCTTGGATGGAGATGGCTACACCTTC. This gives the protein CASSLDGDGYTF.

This clone showed up just once. The rearrangement uses TRBV19 and TRBJ2-2; TRBD2 might be the D (7 bases). Trimming removed 5 bases from V and 1 base from J, with 17 bases in between. Germline V CDR1 and CDR2: LNHDA, SQIVND (reference sequence). The CDR3 is 17 residues long. CDR3 bases: TGTGCCAGTAGTCTTTGGGGGGGGCCGATGAACACCGGGGAGCTGTTTTTT. Translating it yields CASSLWGGPMNTGELFF. Supplemented by reference TRBV19 and TRBJ2-2, the full variable domain reads DGGITQSPKYLFRKEGQNVTLSCEQNLNHDAMYWYRQDPGQGLRLIYYSQIVNDFQKGDIAEGYSVSREKKESFPLTVTSAQKNPTAFYLCASSLWGGPMNTGELFFGEGSRLTVL.

The chain employs TRBV2 and TRBJ2-2; D is perhaps TRBD2 (6 bases). V dropped 6 bases and J dropped 1 base, with 9 bases sitting between them. Per germline, CDR1 SNHLY and CDR2 FYNNEI. The CDR3 extends over 14 amino acids. CDR3 region: CASRFGGNTGELFF. The CDR3 nucleotides read TGTGCCAGCAGATTCGGGGGGAACACCGGGGAGCTGTTTTTT. Full variable domain (outside the CDR3, taken from reference TRBV2 and TRBJ2-2): EPEVTQTPSHQVTQMGQEVILRCVPISNHLYFYWYRQILGQKVEFLVSFYNNEISEKSEIFDDQFSVERPDGSNFTLKIRSTKLEDSAMYFCASRFGGNTGELFFGEGSRLTVL.

The chain has TRBV5-5 and TRBJ2-7; 7 nucleotides align to TRBD1. J was trimmed by 3 bases and V by 2 bases; bases with no gene match: 8. Per germline, CDR1 SGHKS and CDR2 YYEKEE (reference sequence). This CDR3 comprises 15 residues. The CDR3 here is CASSLTGTANYEQYF. In nucleotides, the CDR3 is TGTGCCAGCAGCTTAACCGGGACAGCTAACTACGAGCAGTACTTC.